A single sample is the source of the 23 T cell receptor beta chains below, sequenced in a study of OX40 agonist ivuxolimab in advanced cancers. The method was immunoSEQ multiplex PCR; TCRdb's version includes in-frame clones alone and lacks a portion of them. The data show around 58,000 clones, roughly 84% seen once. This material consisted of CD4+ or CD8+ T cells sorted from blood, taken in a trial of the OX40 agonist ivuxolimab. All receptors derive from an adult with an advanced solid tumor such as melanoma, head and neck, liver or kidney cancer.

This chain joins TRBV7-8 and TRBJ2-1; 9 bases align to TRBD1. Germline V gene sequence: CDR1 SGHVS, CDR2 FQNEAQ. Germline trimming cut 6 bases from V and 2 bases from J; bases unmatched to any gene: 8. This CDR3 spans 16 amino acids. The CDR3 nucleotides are TGTGCCAGCAGACAAGCCGGGACAGGGACCTACAATGAGCAGTTCTTC. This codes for CASRQAGTGTYNEQFF.

CDR3: CASTSGLYSYEQYF. In DNA, the CDR3 is TGTGCCAGCACTAGCGGGTTGTACTCCTACGAGCAGTACTTC. V gene TRBV21-1 combines with J gene TRBJ2-7; the table's D call, TRBD2, has no DNA check behind it. TRBV21-1 is listed as a pseudogene. The CDR3 loop spans 14 amino acids.

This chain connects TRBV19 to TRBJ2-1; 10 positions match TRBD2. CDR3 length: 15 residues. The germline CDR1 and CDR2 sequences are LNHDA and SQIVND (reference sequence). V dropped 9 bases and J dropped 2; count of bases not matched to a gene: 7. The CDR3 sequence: CASQLAGETYNEQFF. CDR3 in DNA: TGTGCCAGCCAGCTAGCGGGAGAGACCTACAATGAGCAGTTCTTC.

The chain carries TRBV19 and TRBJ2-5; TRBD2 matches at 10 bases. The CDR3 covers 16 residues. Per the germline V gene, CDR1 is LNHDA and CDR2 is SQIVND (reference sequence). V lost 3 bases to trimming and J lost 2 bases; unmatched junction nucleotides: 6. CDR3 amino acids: CASSMWLAGVQETQYF. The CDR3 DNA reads TGTGCCAGTAGTATGTGGCTAGCGGGGGTACAAGAGACCCAGTACTTC.

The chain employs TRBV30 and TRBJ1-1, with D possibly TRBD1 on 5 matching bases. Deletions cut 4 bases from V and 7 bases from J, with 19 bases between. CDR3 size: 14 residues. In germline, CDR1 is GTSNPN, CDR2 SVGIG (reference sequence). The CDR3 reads CAWNQGRIRGEAFF. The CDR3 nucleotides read TGTGCCTGGAACCAGGGCAGAATCCGGGGTGAAGCTTTCTTT.

The CDR3 reads CASSDHRGTDTQYF. Written as DNA, the CDR3 is TGTGCCAGCAGCGACCACAGGGGCACAGATACGCAGTATTTT. The chain couples TRBV7-2 to TRBJ2-3, with D perhaps TRBD1 (6 bases). The length of the CDR3 is 14 residues. The germline V gene encodes CDR1 SGHTA and CDR2 FQGNSA. Trimming stripped 5 bases from V and 1 base from J, with 10 bases between.

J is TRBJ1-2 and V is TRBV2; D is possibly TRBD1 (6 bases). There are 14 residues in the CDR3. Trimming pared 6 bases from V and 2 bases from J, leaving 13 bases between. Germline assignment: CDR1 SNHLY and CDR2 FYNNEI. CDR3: CASSVTRGNYGYTF. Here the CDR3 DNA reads TGTGCCAGCAGCGTAACCAGGGGAAACTATGGCTACACCTTC.

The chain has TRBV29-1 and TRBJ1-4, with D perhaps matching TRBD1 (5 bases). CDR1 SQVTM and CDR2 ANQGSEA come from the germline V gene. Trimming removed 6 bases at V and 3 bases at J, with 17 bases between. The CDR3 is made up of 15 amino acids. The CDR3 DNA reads TGCAGCGTCCGCCGGGGGGGAGCGGCTAATGAAAAACTGTTTTTT. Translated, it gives CSVRRGGAANEKLFF.

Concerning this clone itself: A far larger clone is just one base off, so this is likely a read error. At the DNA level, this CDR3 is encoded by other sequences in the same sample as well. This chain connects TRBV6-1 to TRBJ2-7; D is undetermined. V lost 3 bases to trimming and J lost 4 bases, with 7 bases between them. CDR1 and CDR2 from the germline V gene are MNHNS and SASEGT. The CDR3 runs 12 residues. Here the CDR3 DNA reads TGTGCCAGCAGTGAGGCCGTATACGAGCAGTACTTC. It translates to CASSEAVYEQYF.

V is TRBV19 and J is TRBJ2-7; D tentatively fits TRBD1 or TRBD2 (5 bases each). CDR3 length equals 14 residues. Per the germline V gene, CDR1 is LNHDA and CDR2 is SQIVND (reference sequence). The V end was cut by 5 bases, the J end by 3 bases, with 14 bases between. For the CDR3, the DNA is TGTGCCAGTAGTCTCCGGGACCTGATCTACGAGCAGTACTTC. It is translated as CASSLRDLIYEQYF.

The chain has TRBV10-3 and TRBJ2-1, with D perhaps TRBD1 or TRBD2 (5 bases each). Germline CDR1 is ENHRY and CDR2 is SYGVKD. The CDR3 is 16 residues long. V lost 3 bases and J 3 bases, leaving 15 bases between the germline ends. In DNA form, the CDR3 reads TGTGCCATCAGTGATCGGACAAGTGGGGGCTACAATGAGCAGTTCTTC. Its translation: CAISDRTSGGYNEQFF.

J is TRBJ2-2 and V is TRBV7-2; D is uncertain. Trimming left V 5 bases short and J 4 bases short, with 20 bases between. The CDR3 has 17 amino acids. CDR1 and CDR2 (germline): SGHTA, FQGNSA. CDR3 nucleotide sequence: TGTGCCAGCAGCCCCCAATCCCGGGCCACGAGCACCGGGGAGCTGTTTTTT. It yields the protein CASSPQSRATSTGELFF. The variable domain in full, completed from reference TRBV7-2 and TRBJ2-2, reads GAGVSQSPSNKVTEKGKDVELRCDPISGHTALYWYRQSLGQGLEFLIYFQGNSAPDKSGLPSDRFSAERTGGSVSTLTIQRTQQEDSAVYLCASSPQSRATSTGELFFGEGSRLTVL.

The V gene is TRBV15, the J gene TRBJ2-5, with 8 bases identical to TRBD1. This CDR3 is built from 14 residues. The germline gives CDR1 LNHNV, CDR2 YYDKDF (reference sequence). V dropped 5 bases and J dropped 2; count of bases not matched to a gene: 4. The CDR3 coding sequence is TGTGCCACCAGCCAGAACAGGGGGCAAGAGACCCAGTACTTC. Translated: CATSQNRGQETQYF.

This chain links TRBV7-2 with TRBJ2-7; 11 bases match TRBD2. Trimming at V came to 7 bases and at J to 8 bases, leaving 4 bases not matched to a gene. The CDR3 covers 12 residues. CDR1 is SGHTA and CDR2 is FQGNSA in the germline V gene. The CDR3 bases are TGTGCCAGCATTAGCGGGGGGGCTAAGCAGTACTTC. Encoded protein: CASISGGAKQYF.

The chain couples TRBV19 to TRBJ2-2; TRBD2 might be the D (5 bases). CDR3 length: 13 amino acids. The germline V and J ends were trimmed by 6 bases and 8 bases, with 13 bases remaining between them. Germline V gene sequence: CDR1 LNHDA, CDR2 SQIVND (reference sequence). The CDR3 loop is CASRSGPGGELFF. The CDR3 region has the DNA TGTGCCAGTAGAAGTGGGCCGGGGGGGGAGCTGTTTTTT.

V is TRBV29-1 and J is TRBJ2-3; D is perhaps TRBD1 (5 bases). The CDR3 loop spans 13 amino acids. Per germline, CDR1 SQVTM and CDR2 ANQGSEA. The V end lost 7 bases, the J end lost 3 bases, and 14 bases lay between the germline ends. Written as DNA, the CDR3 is TGCAGCGACAGGCAGGGAATGACAGATACGCAGTATTTT. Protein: CSDRQGMTDTQYF.

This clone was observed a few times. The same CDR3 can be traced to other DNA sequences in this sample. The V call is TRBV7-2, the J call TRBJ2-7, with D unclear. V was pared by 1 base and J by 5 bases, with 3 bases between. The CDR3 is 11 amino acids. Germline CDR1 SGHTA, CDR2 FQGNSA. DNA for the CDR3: TGTGCCAGCAGCTTAGTCCACGAGCAGTACTTC. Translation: CASSLVHEQYF.

The CDR3 here is CASSSLGGNEQFF. CDR3 DNA: TGTGCCAGCAGCTCCCTAGGGGGGAATGAGCAGTTCTTC. This chain uses TRBV5-4 with TRBJ2-1, with D tentatively TRBD1 or TRBD2 (6 bases each). CDR1 and CDR2 (germline): SGHNT, YYREEE (reference sequence). This CDR3 spans 13 amino acids. The germline V and J ends were trimmed by 3 bases and 7 bases, with 11 bases remaining between them.

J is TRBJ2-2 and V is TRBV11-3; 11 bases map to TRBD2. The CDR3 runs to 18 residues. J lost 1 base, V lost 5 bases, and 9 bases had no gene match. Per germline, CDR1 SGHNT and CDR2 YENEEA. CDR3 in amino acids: CASSRSGRASMNTGELFF. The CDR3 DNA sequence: TGTGCCAGCAGCCGTAGCGGGAGGGCCTCAATGAACACCGGGGAGCTGTTTTTT.

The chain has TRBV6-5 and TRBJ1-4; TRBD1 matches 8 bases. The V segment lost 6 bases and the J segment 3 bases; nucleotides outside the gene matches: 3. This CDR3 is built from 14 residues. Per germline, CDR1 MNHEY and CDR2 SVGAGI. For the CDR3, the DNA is TGTGCCAGCAGATGGACAGGGTCTAATGAAAAACTGTTTTTT. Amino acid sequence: CASRWTGSNEKLFF.

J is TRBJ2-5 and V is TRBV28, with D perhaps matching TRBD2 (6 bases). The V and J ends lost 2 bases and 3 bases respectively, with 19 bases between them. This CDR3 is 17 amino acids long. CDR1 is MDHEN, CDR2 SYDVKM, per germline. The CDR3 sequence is CASSLPAGGWGKETQYF. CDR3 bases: TGTGCCAGCAGTTTACCTGCTGGGGGGTGGGGTAAAGAGACCCAGTACTTC.

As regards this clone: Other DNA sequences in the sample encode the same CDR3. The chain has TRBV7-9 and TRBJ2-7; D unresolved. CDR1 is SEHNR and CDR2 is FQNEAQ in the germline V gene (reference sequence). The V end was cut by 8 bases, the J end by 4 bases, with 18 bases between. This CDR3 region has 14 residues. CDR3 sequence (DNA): TGTGCCAGCTCCGCCGTGGGAAACGAGTACGAGCAGTACTTC. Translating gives CASSAVGNEYEQYF.

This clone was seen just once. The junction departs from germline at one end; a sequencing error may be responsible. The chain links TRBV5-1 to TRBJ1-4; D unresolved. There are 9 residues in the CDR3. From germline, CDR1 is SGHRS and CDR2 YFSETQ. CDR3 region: CASAVSVYF. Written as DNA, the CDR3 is TGCGCCAGCGCAGTATCAGTTTATTTT.